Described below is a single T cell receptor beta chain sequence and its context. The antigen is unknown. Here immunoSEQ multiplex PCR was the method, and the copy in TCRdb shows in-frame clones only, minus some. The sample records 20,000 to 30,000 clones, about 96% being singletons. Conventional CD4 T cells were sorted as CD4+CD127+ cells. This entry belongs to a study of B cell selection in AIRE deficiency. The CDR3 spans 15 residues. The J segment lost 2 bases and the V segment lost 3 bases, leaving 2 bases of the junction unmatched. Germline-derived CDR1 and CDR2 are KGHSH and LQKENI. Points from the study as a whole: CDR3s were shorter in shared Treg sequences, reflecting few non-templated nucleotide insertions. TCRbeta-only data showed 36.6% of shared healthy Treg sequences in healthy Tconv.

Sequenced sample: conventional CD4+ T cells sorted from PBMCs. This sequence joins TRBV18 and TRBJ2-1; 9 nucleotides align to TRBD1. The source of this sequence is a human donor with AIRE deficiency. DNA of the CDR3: TGTGCCAGCTCACCTGGACAGGGGACCTACAATGAGCAGTTCTTC. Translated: CASSPGQGTYNEQFF.